The sequence of this TCR beta chain was determined in a study of T cell changes during pregnancy in multiple sclerosis. Some clones are missing from TCRdb's copy, which holds only in-frame ones; the method was immunoSEQ multiplex PCR. The data contain 70,000 to 90,000 clones, just under 95% of them singletons. Germline V gives CDR1 SGHTA, CDR2 FQGTGA. There are 15 residues in the CDR3. The V segment lost 1 base and the J segment 0 bases; nucleotides outside the gene matches: 0. Specimen: peripheral blood, collected in the second trimester of pregnancy. The chain links TRBV7-3 to TRBJ2-1; TRBD1 agrees at 7 bases. This receptor was identified in a female donor in good health, enrolled as a control in a pregnancy study. The CDR3 protein is CASSLRQGSYNEQFF. CDR3 nucleotides: TGTGCCAGCAGCTTAAGACAGGGCTCCTACAATGAGCAGTTCTTC. Together with reference TRBV7-3 and TRBJ2-1, the CDR3 gives the full variable domain: GAGVSQTPSNKVTEKGKYVELRCDPISGHTALYWYRQSLGQGPEFLIYFQGTGAADDSGLPNDRFFAVRPEGSVSTLKIQRTERGDSAVYLCASSLRQGSYNEQFFGPGTRLTVL.